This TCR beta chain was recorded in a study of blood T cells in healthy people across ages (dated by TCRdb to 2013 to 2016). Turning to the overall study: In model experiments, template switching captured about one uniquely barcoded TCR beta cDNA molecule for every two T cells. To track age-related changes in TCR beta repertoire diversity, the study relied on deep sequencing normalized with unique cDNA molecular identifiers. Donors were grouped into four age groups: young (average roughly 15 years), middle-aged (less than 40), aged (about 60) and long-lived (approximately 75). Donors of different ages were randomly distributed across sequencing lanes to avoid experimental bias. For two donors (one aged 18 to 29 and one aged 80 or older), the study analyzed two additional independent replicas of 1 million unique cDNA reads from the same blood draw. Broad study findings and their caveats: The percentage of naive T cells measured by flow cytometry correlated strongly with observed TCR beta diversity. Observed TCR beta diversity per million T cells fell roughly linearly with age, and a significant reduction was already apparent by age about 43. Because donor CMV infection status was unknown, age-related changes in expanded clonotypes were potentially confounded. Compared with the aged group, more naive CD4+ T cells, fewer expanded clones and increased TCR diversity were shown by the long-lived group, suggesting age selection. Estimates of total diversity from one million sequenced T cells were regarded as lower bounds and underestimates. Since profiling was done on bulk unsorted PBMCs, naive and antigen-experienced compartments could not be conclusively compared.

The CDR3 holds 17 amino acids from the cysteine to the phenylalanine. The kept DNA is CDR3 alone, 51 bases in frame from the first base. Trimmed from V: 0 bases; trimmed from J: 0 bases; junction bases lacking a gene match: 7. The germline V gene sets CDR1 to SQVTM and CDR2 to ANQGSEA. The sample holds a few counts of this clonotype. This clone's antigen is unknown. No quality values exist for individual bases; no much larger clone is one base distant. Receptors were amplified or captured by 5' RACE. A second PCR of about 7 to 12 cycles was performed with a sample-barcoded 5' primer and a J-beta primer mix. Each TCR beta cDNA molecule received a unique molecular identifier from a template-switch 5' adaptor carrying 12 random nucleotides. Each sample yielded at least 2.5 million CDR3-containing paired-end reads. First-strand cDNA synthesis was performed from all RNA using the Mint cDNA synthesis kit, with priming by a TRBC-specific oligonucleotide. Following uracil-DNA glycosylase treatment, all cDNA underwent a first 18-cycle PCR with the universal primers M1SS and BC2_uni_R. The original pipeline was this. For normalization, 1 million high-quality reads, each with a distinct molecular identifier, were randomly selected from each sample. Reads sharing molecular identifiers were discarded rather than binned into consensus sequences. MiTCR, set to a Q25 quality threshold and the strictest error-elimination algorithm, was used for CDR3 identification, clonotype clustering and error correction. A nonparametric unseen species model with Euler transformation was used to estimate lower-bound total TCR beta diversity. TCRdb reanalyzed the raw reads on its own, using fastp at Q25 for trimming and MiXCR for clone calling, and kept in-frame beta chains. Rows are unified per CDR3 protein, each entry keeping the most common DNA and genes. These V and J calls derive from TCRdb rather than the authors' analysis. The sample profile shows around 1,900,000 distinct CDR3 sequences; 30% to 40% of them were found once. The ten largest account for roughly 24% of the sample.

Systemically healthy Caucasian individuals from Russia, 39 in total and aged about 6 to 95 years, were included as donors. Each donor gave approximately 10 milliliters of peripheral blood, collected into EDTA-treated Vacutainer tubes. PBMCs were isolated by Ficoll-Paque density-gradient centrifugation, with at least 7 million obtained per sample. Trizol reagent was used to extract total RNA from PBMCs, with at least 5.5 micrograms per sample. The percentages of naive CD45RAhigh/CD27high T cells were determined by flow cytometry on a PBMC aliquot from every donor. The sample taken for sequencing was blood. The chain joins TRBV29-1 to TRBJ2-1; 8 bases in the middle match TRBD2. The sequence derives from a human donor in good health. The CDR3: CSVEDIAGGSSYNEQFF. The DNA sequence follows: TGCAGCGTTGAAGATATTGCGGGGGGAAGCTCCTACAATGAGCAGTTCTTC.